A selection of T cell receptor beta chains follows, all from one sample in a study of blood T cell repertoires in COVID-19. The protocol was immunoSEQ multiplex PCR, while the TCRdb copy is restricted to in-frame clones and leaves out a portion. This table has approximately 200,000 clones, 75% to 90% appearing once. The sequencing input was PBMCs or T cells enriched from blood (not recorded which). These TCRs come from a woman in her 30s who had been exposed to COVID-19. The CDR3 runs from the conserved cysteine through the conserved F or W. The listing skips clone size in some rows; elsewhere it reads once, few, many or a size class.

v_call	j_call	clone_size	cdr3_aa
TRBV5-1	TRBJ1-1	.	CASSLPGGEAFF
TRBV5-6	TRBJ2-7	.	CASSSTGGYEQYF
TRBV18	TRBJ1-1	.	CASSLLGAGAEAFF
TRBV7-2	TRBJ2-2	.	CASSLGGTRSTGELFF
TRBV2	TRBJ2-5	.	CASRRGYRETQYF
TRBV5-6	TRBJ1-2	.	CASSLARDRVWGYTF
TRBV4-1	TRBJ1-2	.	CASSQEDRNYGYTF
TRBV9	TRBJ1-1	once	CASSRQGVNTEAFF
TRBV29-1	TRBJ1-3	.	CSVEDRGTNTIYF
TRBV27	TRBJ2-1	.	CASSLSETVWYNEQFF
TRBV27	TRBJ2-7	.	CASSFGTGNDYEQYF
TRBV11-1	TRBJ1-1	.	CASSFDAGNTEAFF
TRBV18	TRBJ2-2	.	CASSPGPNTGELFF
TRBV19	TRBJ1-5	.	CASSMRSGTGLQPQHF
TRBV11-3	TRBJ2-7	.	CASSLEGGQSYEQYF
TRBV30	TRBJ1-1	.	CACSKDSTFTEAFF
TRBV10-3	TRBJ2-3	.	CAISGEGTDTQYF
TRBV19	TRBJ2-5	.	CASSIGSSGGQETQYF
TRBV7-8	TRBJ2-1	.	CASSSTGGSSYNEQFF
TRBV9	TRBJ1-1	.	CASSAQLRGRNTEAFF
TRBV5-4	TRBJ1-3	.	CASSFKGGENSGNTIYF
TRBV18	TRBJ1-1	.	CASSPTSTEAFF
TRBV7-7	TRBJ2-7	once	CASSSQADGNYEQYF
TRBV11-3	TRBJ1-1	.	CASSLSGGQNTEAFF
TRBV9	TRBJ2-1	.	CASSVAPAGGPNEQFF
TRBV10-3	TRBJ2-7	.	CAISGTGTEQYF
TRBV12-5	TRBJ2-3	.	CASGSAGTGHFMTDTQYF
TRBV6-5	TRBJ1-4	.	CASSRGLNEKLFF
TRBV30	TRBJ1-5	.	CAWSRASDQPQHF
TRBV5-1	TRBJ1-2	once	CASSQSRSYGYTF
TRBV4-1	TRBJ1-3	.	CASSVHISSGNTIYF
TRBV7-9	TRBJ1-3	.	CASSLAQGSSGNTIYF
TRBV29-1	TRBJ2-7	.	CSVEAPSPGAHYEQYF
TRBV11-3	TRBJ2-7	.	CASSLAVGQGFGPPYEQYF
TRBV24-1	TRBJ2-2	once	CATSDFAGGTGELFF
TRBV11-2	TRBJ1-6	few	CASSLQGYNSPLHF
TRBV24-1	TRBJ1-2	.	CATSDGASAYGYTF
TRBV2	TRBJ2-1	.	CASSEAHRVNEQFF
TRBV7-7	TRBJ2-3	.	CASSLGRGPDTQYF
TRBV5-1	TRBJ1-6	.	CASSLEIRGFDSPLHF
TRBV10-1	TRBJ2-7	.	CASSYSRDRGLYEQYF
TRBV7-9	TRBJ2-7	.	CASSGTSGAAYEQYF
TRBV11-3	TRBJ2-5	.	CASICVRTQYF
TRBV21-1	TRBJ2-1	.	CASSKRASGGLQFF
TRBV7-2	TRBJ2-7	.	CASSLGSGYEQYF
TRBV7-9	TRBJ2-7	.	CASSYAQIPYEQYF
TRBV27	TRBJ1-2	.	CASSLQGTYGYTF
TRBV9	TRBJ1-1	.	CASSVAVGRGEAFF
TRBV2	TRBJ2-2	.	CTSSPWVRGGELFF
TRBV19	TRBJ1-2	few	CASTTRGTADSYGYTF
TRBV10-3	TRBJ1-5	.	CAISGAGGVSNQPQHF
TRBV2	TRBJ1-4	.	CASSESPGVPTNEKLFF
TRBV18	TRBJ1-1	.	CASSPGGVTEAFF
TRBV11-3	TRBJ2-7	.	CASSAHSLRQEQYF
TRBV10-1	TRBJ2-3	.	CASSESGLGADTQYF
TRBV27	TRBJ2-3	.	CASSPPSGQGNTDTQYF
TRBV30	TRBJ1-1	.	CACLGLMNTEAFF